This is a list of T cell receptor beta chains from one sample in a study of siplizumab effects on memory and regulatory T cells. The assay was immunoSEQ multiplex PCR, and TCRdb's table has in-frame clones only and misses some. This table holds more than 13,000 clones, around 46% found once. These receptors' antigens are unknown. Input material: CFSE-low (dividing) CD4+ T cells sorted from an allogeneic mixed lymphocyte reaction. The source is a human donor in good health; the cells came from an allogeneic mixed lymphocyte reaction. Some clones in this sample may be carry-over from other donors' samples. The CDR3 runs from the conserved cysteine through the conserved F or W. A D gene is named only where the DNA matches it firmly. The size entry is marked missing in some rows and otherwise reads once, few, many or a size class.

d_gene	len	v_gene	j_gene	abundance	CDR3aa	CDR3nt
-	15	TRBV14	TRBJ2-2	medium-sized	CASSQEVSRTGELFF	TGTGCCAGCAGCCAAGAGGTCAGCCGCACCGGGGAGCTGTTTTTT
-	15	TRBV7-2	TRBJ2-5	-	CASSLVLLTGGTQYF	TGTGCCAGCAGCTTAGTTCTGTTGACCGGGGGGACCCAGTACTTC
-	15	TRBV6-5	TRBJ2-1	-	CASSYSFKEGGEQFF	TGTGCCAGCAGTTACTCGTTTAAAGAGGGGGGTGAGCAGTTCTTC
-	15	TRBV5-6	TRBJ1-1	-	CASSLVGGRSTEAFF	TGTGCCAGCAGCTTGGTGGGGGGGCGAAGTACTGAAGCTTTCTTT
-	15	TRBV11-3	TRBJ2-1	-	CASSLRGTPYNEQFF	TGTGCCAGCAGCTTAAGAGGGACACCCTACAATGAGCAGTTCTTC
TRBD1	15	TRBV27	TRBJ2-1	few	CASRWGQGAWGEQFF	TGTGCCAGCAGATGGGGACAGGGCGCCTGGGGTGAGCAGTTCTTC
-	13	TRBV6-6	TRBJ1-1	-	CASRPRENTEAFF	TGTGCCAGCAGACCTAGGGAGAACACTGAAGCTTTCTTT
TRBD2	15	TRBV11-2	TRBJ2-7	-	CASSQASGRRDEQYF	TGTGCCAGCAGCCAAGCTAGCGGGAGAAGGGACGAGCAGTACTTC
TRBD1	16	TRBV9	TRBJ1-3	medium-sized	CASSVEATGLGNTIYF	TGTGCCAGCAGCGTAGAGGCGACAGGGCTTGGAAACACCATATATTTT
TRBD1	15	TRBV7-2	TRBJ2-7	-	CASSLTGTGTYEQYF	TGTGCCAGCAGCCTAACCGGGACAGGTACCTACGAGCAGTACTTC
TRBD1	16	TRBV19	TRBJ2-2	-	CASRLPGQLNTGELFF	TGTGCCAGTAGGCTTCCGGGACAGTTAAACACCGGGGAGCTGTTTTTT
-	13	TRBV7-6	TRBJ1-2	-	CASSVFGGSGYTF	TGTGCCAGCAGCGTGTTCGGGGGCAGTGGCTACACCTTC
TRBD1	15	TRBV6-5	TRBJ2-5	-	CASSSHRGFQETQYF	TGTGCCAGCAGTTCTCACAGGGGCTTCCAAGAGACCCAGTACTTC
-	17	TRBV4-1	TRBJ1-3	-	CASSQAVTRFAGNTIYF	TGCGCCAGCAGCCAAGCGGTTACCCGGTTTGCAGGAAACACCATATATTTT
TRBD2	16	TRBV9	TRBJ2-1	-	CASSYLASGSYNEQFF	TGTGCCAGCAGCTACCTGGCTAGCGGGAGTTACAATGAGCAGTTCTTC
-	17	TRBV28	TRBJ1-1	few	CASSTRTASQGNTEAFF	TGTGCCAGCAGTACCCGGACAGCTTCCCAGGGGAACACTGAAGCTTTCTTT
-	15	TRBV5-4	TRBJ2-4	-	CASSLAGPRKYIQYF	TGTGCCAGCAGCTTGGCGGGGCCAAGGAAATACATTCAGTACTTC
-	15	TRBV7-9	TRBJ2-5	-	CASSDLLRRGETQYF	TGTGCCAGCAGCGACTTACTAAGACGAGGAGAGACCCAGTACTTC
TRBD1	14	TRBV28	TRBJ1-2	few	CASSLSGQEGGYTF	TGTGCCAGCAGTTTGTCGGGACAGGAAGGCGGCTACACCTTC
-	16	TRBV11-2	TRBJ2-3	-	CASSPGEGSGTDTQYF	TGTGCCAGCAGCCCGGGTGAGGGTAGCGGCACAGATACGCAGTATTTT
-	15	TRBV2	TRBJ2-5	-	CASLGREISQETQYF	TGTGCCAGCCTAGGACGGGAGATTTCCCAAGAGACCCAGTACTTC
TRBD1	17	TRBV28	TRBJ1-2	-	CASRGRITGAKTYGYTF	TGTGCCAGCAGAGGAAGAATCACAGGGGCAAAAACCTATGGCTACACCTTC
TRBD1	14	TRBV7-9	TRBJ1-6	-	CASSLGTGASPLHF	TGTGCCAGCAGCTTAGGGACAGGGGCTTCACCCCTCCACTTT
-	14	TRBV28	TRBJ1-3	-	CASSPTASGNTIYF	TGTGCCAGCAGCCCCACGGCTTCTGGAAACACCATATATTTT
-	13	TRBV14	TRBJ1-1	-	CASSLGKNTEAFF	TGTGCCAGCAGCCTGGGGAAGAACACTGAAGCTTTCTTT
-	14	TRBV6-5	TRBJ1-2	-	CASSYGQEGYGYTF	TGTGCCAGCAGTTACGGGCAGGAGGGCTATGGCTACACCTTC
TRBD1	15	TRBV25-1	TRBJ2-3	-	CASPEGALSSDTQYF	TGTGCCAGCCCTGAGGGGGCTTTATCCTCAGATACGCAGTATTTT
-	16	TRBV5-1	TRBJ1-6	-	CASSYEPGSLSSPLHF	TGCGCCAGCAGTTATGAACCGGGATCTCTGAGCTCACCCCTCCACTTT
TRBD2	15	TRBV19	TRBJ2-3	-	CASDAGREGLDTQYF	TGTGCCAGCGACGCAGGGCGGGAGGGCCTAGATACGCAGTATTTT
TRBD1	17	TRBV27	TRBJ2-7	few	CASSLYSQGAYSYEQYF	TGTGCCAGCAGTTTATATTCGCAGGGGGCCTACTCCTACGAGCAGTACTTC
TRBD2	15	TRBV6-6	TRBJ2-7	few	CASSSTSGSSYEQYF	TGTGCCAGCAGTTCCACTAGCGGGAGCTCTTACGAGCAGTACTTC
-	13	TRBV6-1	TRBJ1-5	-	CASSLGIYQPQHF	TGTGCCAGCAGTTTAGGAATTTATCAGCCCCAGCATTTT
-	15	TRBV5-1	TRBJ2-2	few	CASSWGIVYTGELFF	TGCGCCAGCAGCTGGGGTATAGTATACACCGGGGAGCTGTTTTTT
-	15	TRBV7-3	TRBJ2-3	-	CASSQTGTPPDTQYF	TGTGCCAGCAGCCAAACGGGAACCCCCCCAGATACGCAGTATTTT
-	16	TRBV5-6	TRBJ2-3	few	CASSPPGLVSTDTQYF	TGTGCCAGCAGCCCTCCGGGACTTGTTAGCACAGATACGCAGTATTTT
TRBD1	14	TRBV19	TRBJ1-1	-	CASSITGANTEAFF	TGTGCCAGTAGTATCACAGGGGCGAACACTGAAGCTTTCTTT
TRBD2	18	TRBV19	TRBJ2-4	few	CASKGLAGFGEAKNIQYF	TGTGCCAGTAAGGGACTAGCGGGATTCGGGGAGGCCAAAAACATTCAGTACTTC
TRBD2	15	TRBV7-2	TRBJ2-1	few	CASSLSGSFYNEQFF	TGTGCCAGCAGCCTTAGCGGGAGCTTCTACAATGAGCAGTTCTTC
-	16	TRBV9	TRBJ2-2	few	CASSPPAGPSGGELFF	TGTGCCAGCAGCCCCCCAGCCGGGCCCTCGGGCGGGGAGCTGTTTTTT
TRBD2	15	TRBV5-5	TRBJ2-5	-	CASSETSIAGETQYF	TGTGCCAGCAGCGAAACGTCTATAGCGGGAGAGACCCAGTACTTC
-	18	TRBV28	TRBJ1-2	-	CASSTNFMGGGKDYGYTF	TGTGCCAGCAGCACAAATTTTATGGGGGGCGGAAAAGACTATGGCTACACCTTC
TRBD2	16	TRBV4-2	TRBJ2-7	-	CASSLFRLAEPYEQYF	TGTGCCAGCAGCTTGTTTCGCCTAGCGGAGCCCTACGAGCAGTACTTC
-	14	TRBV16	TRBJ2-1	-	CASSQSMTGGEQFF	TGTGCCAGCAGCCAATCTATGACAGGCGGTGAGCAGTTCTTC
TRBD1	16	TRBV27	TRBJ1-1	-	CASSHGDRVVVSEAFF	TGTGCCAGCAGTCACGGGGACAGGGTCGTTGTCTCTGAAGCTTTCTTT
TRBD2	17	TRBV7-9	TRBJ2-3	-	CASSSGLAGGPKDTQYF	TGTGCCAGCAGCTCGGGACTAGCGGGAGGGCCTAAAGATACGCAGTATTTT
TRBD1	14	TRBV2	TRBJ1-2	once	CASSEADRAYGYTF	TGTGCCAGCAGTGAAGCAGACAGGGCCTATGGCTACACCTTC
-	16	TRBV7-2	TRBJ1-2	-	CASSLGGGGYLYGYTF	TGTGCCAGCAGCTTAGGCGGTGGGGGTTACCTCTATGGCTACACCTTC
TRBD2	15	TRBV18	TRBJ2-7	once	CASSPGLAASYEQCF	TGTGCCAGCTCACCGGGACTAGCGGCATCCTACGAGCAGTGCTTC
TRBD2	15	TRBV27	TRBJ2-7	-	CASSLTSGKSYEQYF	TGTGCCAGCAGTTTAACTAGCGGGAAGTCCTACGAGCAGTACTTC
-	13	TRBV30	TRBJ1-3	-	CAWDRPSGNTIYF	TGTGCCTGGGACAGGCCCTCTGGAAACACCATATATTTT
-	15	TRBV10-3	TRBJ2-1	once	CAISDSAGTYNEQFF	TGTGCCATCAGTGATTCGGCGGGGACCTACAATGAGCAGTTCTTC
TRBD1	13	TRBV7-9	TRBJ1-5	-	CASTPDRRQPQHF	TGTGCCAGCACTCCGGACAGGAGGCAGCCCCAGCATTTT